The entry below gives a single T cell receptor (beta chain) sequence along with its context. The data derive from a study of blood T cell repertoires in COVID-19. Study-wide background: The analysed material was cDNA or gDNA that came from T cells, B-cell-depleted T cells, or PBMCs.

CDR3 length: 14 amino acids. Trimming cost V 4 bases and J 3 bases, with 12 bases left between them. In the authors' methods: Estimates of nucleated cell counts were drawn from the amplification of reference gene primers. The protocol was immunoSEQ multiplex PCR, while the TCRdb copy is restricted to in-frame clones and leaves out a portion. From that table come the V and J calls and clone size; the DNA was used to work out D and trimming. The data contain about 360,000 clones, around 88% of them singletons. Seattle participants joined during active infection and were tracked over time. Input material: peripheral blood. This chain links TRBV23-1 with TRBJ1-2; no clear D. TRBV23-1 is annotated as an ORF whose role is uncertain. This sequence originates from an older woman with COVID-19, enrolled during active disease. The chain's CDR3 is CASSRGGPYYGYTF. CDR3 bases: TGCGCCAGCAGTCGGGGAGGTCCATACTATGGCTACACCTTC.